This T cell receptor (beta chain) was sequenced in a study of patients and donors after allogeneic stem cell transplantation. This clonotype was seen a few times. TCRdb fed the RT-PCR reads into MiXCR, producing one record per CDR3 protein. The sample includes about 200,000 distinct CDR3 sequences, 38% of them seen just once. The CDR3 contains 15 residues. Germline loops: CDR1 MGHRA, CDR2 YSYEKL. V was pared by 3 bases and J by 7 bases, with 19 bases between. The chain recombines TRBV4-1 with TRBJ2-7; no clear D gene. This TCR was sampled from a human donor who was either an allogeneic HSCT recipient or a stem cell or donor lymphocyte infusion donor (not recorded which). It is not recorded whose cells these are; they may come from a transplant donor. The sample consisted of blood, either unsorted or a sorted T cell fraction (not recorded which). The CDR3 nucleotides read TGCGCCAGCAGCCACCCCCATGTAGACACCACGGAGCAGTACTTC. Translating gives CASSHPHVDTTEQYF.